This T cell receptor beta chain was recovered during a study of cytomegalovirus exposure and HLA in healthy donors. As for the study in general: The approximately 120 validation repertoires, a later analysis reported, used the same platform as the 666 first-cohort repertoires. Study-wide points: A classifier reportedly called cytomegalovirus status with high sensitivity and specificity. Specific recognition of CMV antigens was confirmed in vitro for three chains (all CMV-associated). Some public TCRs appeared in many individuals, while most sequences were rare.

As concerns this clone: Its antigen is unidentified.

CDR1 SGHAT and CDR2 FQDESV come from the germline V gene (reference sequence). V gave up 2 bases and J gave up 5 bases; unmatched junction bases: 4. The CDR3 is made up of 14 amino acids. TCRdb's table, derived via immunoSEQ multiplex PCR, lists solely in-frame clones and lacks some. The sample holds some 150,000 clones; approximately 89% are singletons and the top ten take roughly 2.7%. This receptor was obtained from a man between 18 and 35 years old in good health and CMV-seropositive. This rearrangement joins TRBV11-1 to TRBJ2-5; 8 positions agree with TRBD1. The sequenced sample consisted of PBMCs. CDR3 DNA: TGTGCCAGCAGCTTAATGACAGGGGAGGAGACCCAGTACTTC. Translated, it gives CASSLMTGEETQYF.